The clone carrying this T cell receptor (beta chain) occurred once. This sample was included in a study of T cell changes during pregnancy in multiple sclerosis. Generated by immunoSEQ multiplex PCR, the TCRdb table keeps only in-frame clones and is missing some. The data contain around 66,000 clones, 91% of them singletons. V lost 1 base to trimming and J lost 1 base, with 8 bases between them. The CDR3 spans 15 residues. Germline CDR1 is SEHNR and CDR2 is FQNEAQ (reference sequence). V and J are TRBV7-9 and TRBJ2-1; a weak D match, TRBD2 (6 bases). The sample in question was peripheral blood, obtained after pregnancy. The clonotype originates from a female donor in good health, enrolled as a control in a pregnancy study. CDR3 in DNA: TGTGCCAGCAGCTTAGGGAGGGCGTCCTACAATGAGCAGTTCTTC. This gives the protein CASSLGRASYNEQFF.